This is a list of T cell receptor beta chains from one sample in a study of T cell changes during pregnancy in multiple sclerosis. Some clones are missing from TCRdb's copy, which holds only in-frame ones; the method was immunoSEQ multiplex PCR. The table has 35,000 to 45,000 clones, about 91% seen once. Source: CD4+ T cells from peripheral blood mononuclear cells, taken in the second trimester of pregnancy. The source is a female donor in good health, enrolled as a control in a pregnancy study. Each CDR3 is given with its conserved first and last residue. Fields, in order: D gene, clone size, V gene, J gene, CDR3 DNA, CDR3 protein. A D gene is named only where the DNA matches it firmly. Some rows have no size entry. The others give once, few or many, or a class for an expanded clone.

d_gene: NA; abundance: NA; v_gene: TRBV20-1; j_gene: TRBJ1-2; CDR3nt: TGCAGTGGTACGGCCGAGCGCAGCTACACCTTC; CDR3aa: CSGTAERSYTF
d_gene: TRBD2; abundance: NA; v_gene: TRBV15; j_gene: TRBJ2-7; CDR3nt: TGTGCCACCAGCAGAGATTATGCGGTAGCGGGGTCCTACGAGCAGTACTTC; CDR3aa: CATSRDYAVAGSYEQYF
d_gene: NA; abundance: once; v_gene: TRBV11-2; j_gene: TRBJ1-2; CDR3nt: TGTGCCAGCAGCTTAACCAGCTATGGCTACACCTTC; CDR3aa: CASSLTSYGYTF
d_gene: NA; abundance: once; v_gene: TRBV7-2; j_gene: TRBJ1-3; CDR3nt: TGTGCCAGCAGTTTTGAGACAGGAAACACCATATATTTT; CDR3aa: CASSFETGNTIYF
d_gene: NA; abundance: NA; v_gene: TRBV5-1; j_gene: TRBJ2-5; CDR3nt: TGCGCCAGCAGCTCCCTCGGTCAAGAGACCCAGTACTTC; CDR3aa: CASSSLGQETQYF
d_gene: NA; abundance: few; v_gene: TRBV18; j_gene: TRBJ1-1; CDR3nt: TGTGCCAGCTCACCGCTCGCCGGGACATCGGACACTGAAGCTTTCTTT; CDR3aa: CASSPLAGTSDTEAFF
d_gene: NA; abundance: few; v_gene: TRBV19; j_gene: TRBJ1-5; CDR3nt: TGTGCCAGTCTCAGGAGGGCGAGGGACAATCAGCCCCAGCATTTT; CDR3aa: CASLRRARDNQPQHF
d_gene: NA; abundance: NA; v_gene: TRBV5-1; j_gene: TRBJ1-3; CDR3nt: TGCGCCAGCAGCTTTCAAGGGGACACCATATATTTT; CDR3aa: CASSFQGDTIYF
d_gene: TRBD2; abundance: NA; v_gene: TRBV27; j_gene: TRBJ2-1; CDR3nt: TGTGCCAGCAGTCTCCCGGGACTAGGGTATAATGAGCAGTTCTTC; CDR3aa: CASSLPGLGYNEQFF
d_gene: NA; abundance: NA; v_gene: TRBV21-1; j_gene: TRBJ1-6; CDR3nt: TGTGCCAGCACCTGGGGCGGTTTATATAATTCACCCCTCCACTTT; CDR3aa: CASTWGGLYNSPLHF
d_gene: NA; abundance: NA; v_gene: TRBV4-2; j_gene: TRBJ1-1; CDR3nt: TGTGCCAGCAGCCAAGAGGGGGGAGGGAGAAACACTGAAGCTTTCTTT; CDR3aa: CASSQEGGGRNTEAFF
d_gene: NA; abundance: NA; v_gene: TRBV19; j_gene: TRBJ2-1; CDR3nt: TGTGCCAGTAGTGCCCGGAGAATGGCCTACAATGAGCAGTTCTTC; CDR3aa: CASSARRMAYNEQFF
d_gene: TRBD1; abundance: NA; v_gene: TRBV18; j_gene: TRBJ1-1; CDR3nt: TGTGCCAGCTCGCGGGACAGGGGGAACACTGAAGCTTTCTTT; CDR3aa: CASSRDRGNTEAFF
d_gene: TRBD2; abundance: NA; v_gene: TRBV20-1; j_gene: TRBJ2-3; CDR3nt: TGCAGTGCGAGACTAGCGGATACGCAGTATTTT; CDR3aa: CSARLADTQYF
d_gene: NA; abundance: NA; v_gene: TRBV5-1; j_gene: TRBJ2-2; CDR3nt: TGCGCCAGCACCCTTGGGCAGAGACCCGGGGAGCTGTTTTTT; CDR3aa: CASTLGQRPGELFF
d_gene: NA; abundance: NA; v_gene: TRBV11-1; j_gene: TRBJ2-7; CDR3nt: TGTGCCAGCAGCTTAGTACACAACTACGAGCAGTACTTC; CDR3aa: CASSLVHNYEQYF
d_gene: NA; abundance: NA; v_gene: TRBV10-1; j_gene: TRBJ2-2; CDR3nt: TGCGCCAGCAGTGTGGGCGACGCGAACACCGGGGAGCTGTTTTTT; CDR3aa: CASSVGDANTGELFF
d_gene: TRBD2; abundance: NA; v_gene: TRBV5-6; j_gene: TRBJ2-3; CDR3nt: TGTGCCAGCAGCTTGGTCGAGCGCGGGGGTGTGGATACGCAGTATTTT; CDR3aa: CASSLVERGGVDTQYF
d_gene: NA; abundance: NA; v_gene: TRBV19; j_gene: TRBJ2-3; CDR3nt: TGTGCCAGTAGTTCCCCCGACTCCGCCACAACTACGCAGTATTTT; CDR3aa: CASSSPDSATTTQYF
d_gene: NA; abundance: NA; v_gene: TRBV11-2; j_gene: TRBJ1-5; CDR3nt: TGTGCCAGCAGCCCCGGGCGGGGCAATCAGCCCCAGCATTTT; CDR3aa: CASSPGRGNQPQHF
d_gene: TRBD2; abundance: once; v_gene: TRBV11-1; j_gene: TRBJ2-5; CDR3nt: TGTGCCAGCAGCTCTAGCGGGGTCCAAGAGACCCAGTACTTC; CDR3aa: CASSSSGVQETQYF
d_gene: TRBD2; abundance: NA; v_gene: TRBV25-1; j_gene: TRBJ2-1; CDR3nt: TGTGCCAGCAGTGAGGCGGGAGCCTTTTACAATGAGCAGTTCTTC; CDR3aa: CASSEAGAFYNEQFF
d_gene: TRBD1; abundance: NA; v_gene: TRBV18; j_gene: TRBJ2-7; CDR3nt: TGTGCCAGCTCACCAAACTCCGGGACAGCTTCCTACGAGCAGTACTTC; CDR3aa: CASSPNSGTASYEQYF
d_gene: NA; abundance: NA; v_gene: TRBV11-2; j_gene: TRBJ2-7; CDR3nt: TGTGCCAGCAGCTTATATACAGCAACCTACGAGCAGTACTTC; CDR3aa: CASSLYTATYEQYF
d_gene: TRBD1; abundance: NA; v_gene: TRBV5-6; j_gene: TRBJ2-3; CDR3nt: TGTGCCAGCAGCGCCTCGACAGGGGGGAGGGTCGATACGCAGTATTTT; CDR3aa: CASSASTGGRVDTQYF
d_gene: TRBD1; abundance: NA; v_gene: TRBV29-1; j_gene: TRBJ2-3; CDR3nt: TGCAGCACGGGACAGTCTACAGATACGCAGTATTTT; CDR3aa: CSTGQSTDTQYF
d_gene: NA; abundance: NA; v_gene: TRBV30; j_gene: TRBJ1-1; CDR3nt: TGTGCCTGGAATTCACAAGGGGCCACTGAAGCTTTCTTT; CDR3aa: CAWNSQGATEAFF
d_gene: NA; abundance: NA; v_gene: TRBV7-9; j_gene: TRBJ2-2; CDR3nt: TGTGCCAGCAGCTTAGTGTTCCGCGGGGAGCTGTTTTTT; CDR3aa: CASSLVFRGELFF
d_gene: TRBD1; abundance: NA; v_gene: TRBV18; j_gene: TRBJ2-5; CDR3nt: TGTGCCAGCTCACCAAACAGGGGGCGCGGGGAGACCCAGTACTTC; CDR3aa: CASSPNRGRGETQYF
d_gene: TRBD1; abundance: NA; v_gene: TRBV5-4; j_gene: TRBJ2-7; CDR3nt: TGTGCCAGCAGCTTGGGGGGACAGGGGAACTACGAGCAGTACTTC; CDR3aa: CASSLGGQGNYEQYF
d_gene: NA; abundance: NA; v_gene: TRBV4-3; j_gene: TRBJ1-2; CDR3nt: TGCGCCAGCAGCCAACCCGGAGGGATCCCCTATGGCTACACCTTC; CDR3aa: CASSQPGGIPYGYTF
d_gene: TRBD1; abundance: NA; v_gene: TRBV4-3; j_gene: TRBJ1-2; CDR3nt: TGCGCCAGCAGCCAAGTGGGGGTAGGGGGCGCCGGTTACACCTTC; CDR3aa: CASSQVGVGGAGYTF
d_gene: NA; abundance: once; v_gene: TRBV20-1; j_gene: TRBJ1-2; CDR3nt: TGCAGTGCTAGAGACAGGTTTGGCTACACCTTC; CDR3aa: CSARDRFGYTF
d_gene: NA; abundance: NA; v_gene: TRBV5-1; j_gene: TRBJ2-2; CDR3nt: TGCGCCAGCAGCTTGGCCCCCACAGTGAACACCGGGGAGCTGTTTTTT; CDR3aa: CASSLAPTVNTGELFF
d_gene: TRBD1; abundance: NA; v_gene: TRBV5-1; j_gene: TRBJ2-3; CDR3nt: TGCGCCAGCGGCGACGGACAGGGTGTTGCAGATACGCAGTATTTT; CDR3aa: CASGDGQGVADTQYF
d_gene: TRBD2; abundance: NA; v_gene: TRBV10-2; j_gene: TRBJ2-3; CDR3nt: TGCGCCAGCAGACTAGCGGGGGTTCCAGATACGCAGTATTTT; CDR3aa: CASRLAGVPDTQYF
d_gene: TRBD2; abundance: NA; v_gene: TRBV9; j_gene: TRBJ2-3; CDR3nt: TGTGCCAGCAGCGCAACCGGGACTAGAGGCCTAGATACGCAGTATTTT; CDR3aa: CASSATGTRGLDTQYF
d_gene: NA; abundance: NA; v_gene: TRBV11-2; j_gene: TRBJ2-7; CDR3nt: TGTGCCAGCACCCAGGCGGGCAAGCAGTACTTC; CDR3aa: CASTQAGKQYF
d_gene: NA; abundance: NA; v_gene: TRBV19; j_gene: TRBJ1-5; CDR3nt: TGTGCCAGTAGTATTGTACAGGGAACGGGCAATCAGCCCCAGCATTTT; CDR3aa: CASSIVQGTGNQPQHF
d_gene: TRBD1; abundance: NA; v_gene: TRBV4-2; j_gene: TRBJ2-4; CDR3nt: TGTGCCAGCAGCCCAAACAGGGGACCAGGGGTAAACATTCAGTACTTC; CDR3aa: CASSPNRGPGVNIQYF
d_gene: NA; abundance: NA; v_gene: TRBV18; j_gene: TRBJ2-2; CDR3nt: TGTGCCAGCTCCACCGGTAACGGGGAGCTGTTTTTT; CDR3aa: CASSTGNGELFF
d_gene: TRBD2; abundance: NA; v_gene: TRBV28; j_gene: TRBJ2-3; CDR3nt: TGTGCCAGCAGTCCCCACGCGGGGGGCACAGATACGCAGTATTTT; CDR3aa: CASSPHAGGTDTQYF
d_gene: NA; abundance: NA; v_gene: TRBV11-3; j_gene: TRBJ2-4; CDR3nt: TGTGCCAGCAGGAGGAGTCTAGCCAAAAACATTCAGTACTTC; CDR3aa: CASRRSLAKNIQYF
d_gene: NA; abundance: NA; v_gene: TRBV7-3; j_gene: TRBJ2-2; CDR3nt: TGTGCCAGCAGAGCCGGCGGGGCGAACACCGGGGAGCTGTTTTTT; CDR3aa: CASRAGGANTGELFF
d_gene: TRBD1; abundance: NA; v_gene: TRBV11-3; j_gene: TRBJ2-2; CDR3nt: TGTGCCAGCAGCTTCAGTATAGGGACAGGGAAAACCGGGGAGCTGTTTTTT; CDR3aa: CASSFSIGTGKTGELFF
d_gene: NA; abundance: NA; v_gene: TRBV7-2; j_gene: TRBJ2-5; CDR3nt: TGTGCCAGCACCCTTGGCAGGGTAGAGACCCAGTACTTC; CDR3aa: CASTLGRVETQYF
d_gene: TRBD1; abundance: NA; v_gene: TRBV10-3; j_gene: TRBJ2-1; CDR3nt: TGTGCCATCCGAAGCTTACAGGGGACGCTATTCTTC; CDR3aa: CAIRSLQGTLFF
d_gene: NA; abundance: NA; v_gene: TRBV19; j_gene: TRBJ2-2; CDR3nt: TGTGCCAGTAGTGTACAGGGCGCCGGGGAGCTGTTTTTT; CDR3aa: CASSVQGAGELFF
d_gene: TRBD1; abundance: NA; v_gene: TRBV18; j_gene: TRBJ2-3; CDR3nt: TGTGCCAGCTCACCACCACAGGGGCCTCGAGATACGCAGTATTTT; CDR3aa: CASSPPQGPRDTQYF
d_gene: TRBD2; abundance: NA; v_gene: TRBV7-3; j_gene: TRBJ2-3; CDR3nt: TGTGCCAGCAGCTTCGGCGGGGGAGGGGATACGCAGTATTTT; CDR3aa: CASSFGGGGDTQYF
d_gene: NA; abundance: NA; v_gene: TRBV7-9; j_gene: TRBJ2-3; CDR3nt: TGTGCCAGCAGCTTAGACCAGCGAGCCTTTAGCACAGATACGCAGTATTTT; CDR3aa: CASSLDQRAFSTDTQYF
d_gene: TRBD2; abundance: NA; v_gene: TRBV19; j_gene: TRBJ2-1; CDR3nt: TGTGCCAGTAGGGGTGGGGCTAGCGGGAGGCTCGGCGATGAGCAGTTCTTC; CDR3aa: CASRGGASGRLGDEQFF
d_gene: NA; abundance: NA; v_gene: TRBV6-5; j_gene: TRBJ2-7; CDR3nt: TGTGCCAGCATGGGGCCCGCAACCTACGAGCAGTACTTC; CDR3aa: CASMGPATYEQYF
d_gene: NA; abundance: few; v_gene: TRBV2; j_gene: TRBJ2-1; CDR3nt: TGTGCCAGCAGCCCTAGAAGCTCCTACAATGAGCAGTTCTTC; CDR3aa: CASSPRSSYNEQFF
d_gene: NA; abundance: NA; v_gene: TRBV27; j_gene: TRBJ1-3; CDR3nt: TGTGCCAGCAGTCGAGGGAGGGCCTCTGGAAACACCATATATTTT; CDR3aa: CASSRGRASGNTIYF
d_gene: NA; abundance: NA; v_gene: TRBV7-2; j_gene: TRBJ1-2; CDR3nt: TGTGCCAGCAGCTTAGACGGGGGATACTACACCTTC; CDR3aa: CASSLDGGYYTF